The entry that follows covers one T cell receptor beta chain sequence. This record belongs to a study of patients and donors after allogeneic stem cell transplantation. V shed 7 bases, J shed 0 bases, and the junction held 8 bases outside the gene matches. This CDR3 region has 16 residues. From germline, CDR1 is MNHEY and CDR2 SVGEGT. Using its own MiXCR run on the RT-PCR reads, TCRdb lists one record per CDR3 protein. Among fewer than 200,000 distinct CDR3 sequences listed, approximately 30% were seen once. The sequencing input was blood, either unsorted or a sorted T cell fraction (not recorded which). The clonotype originates from a human donor who was either an allogeneic HSCT recipient or a stem cell or donor lymphocyte infusion donor (not recorded which). It is not recorded whose cells these are; they may come from a transplant donor. The gene calls are TRBV6-2 or TRBV6-3 and TRBJ2-2; 7 bases map to TRBD1. The CDR3 coding sequence is TGTGCCAGCAATGCCTTCGGGACAGCGAACACCGGGGAGCTGTTTTTT. As protein: CASNAFGTANTGELFF.